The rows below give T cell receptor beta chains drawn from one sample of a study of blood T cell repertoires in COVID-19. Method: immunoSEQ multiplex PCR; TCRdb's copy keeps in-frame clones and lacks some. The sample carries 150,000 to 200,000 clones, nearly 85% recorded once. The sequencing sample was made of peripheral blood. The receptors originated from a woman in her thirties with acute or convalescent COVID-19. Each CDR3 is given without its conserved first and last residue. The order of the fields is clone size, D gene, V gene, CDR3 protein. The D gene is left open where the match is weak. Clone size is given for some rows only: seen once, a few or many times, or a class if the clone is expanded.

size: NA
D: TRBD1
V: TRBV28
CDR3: ASSLQGGLAEAF

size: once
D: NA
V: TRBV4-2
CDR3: ASSQVFAGGAGTDTQY

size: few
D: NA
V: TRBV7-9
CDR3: ASSSDRAKNIQY

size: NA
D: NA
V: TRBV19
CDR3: ASTAGNEAF

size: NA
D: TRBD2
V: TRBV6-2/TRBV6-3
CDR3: ASSYLPGLAKAPSGETQY

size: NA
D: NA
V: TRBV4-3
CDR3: ASSPKLPGLGAYNEQF

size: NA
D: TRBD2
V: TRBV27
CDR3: ASSPLRGRLDTGELF

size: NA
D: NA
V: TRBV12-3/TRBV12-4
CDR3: ASSGQGGGYT

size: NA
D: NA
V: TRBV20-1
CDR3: SASGLALNNEQF

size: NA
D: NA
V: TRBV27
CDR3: ASSLQGGYGYT

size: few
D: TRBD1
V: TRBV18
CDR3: ASSPRGDGQPQH

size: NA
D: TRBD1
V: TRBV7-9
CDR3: ASSFVGTGGLGQPQH

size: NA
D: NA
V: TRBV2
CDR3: ASTPRRGLGTEAF

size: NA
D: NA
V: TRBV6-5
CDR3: ASSQTLDSAYGYT

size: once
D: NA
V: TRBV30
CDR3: AWSEGVAHYT

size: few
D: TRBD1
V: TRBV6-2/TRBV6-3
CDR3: ASSGRGRSNGYT

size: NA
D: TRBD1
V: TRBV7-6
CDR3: ASSPSHRGLRDVF

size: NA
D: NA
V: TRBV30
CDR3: AWSLLNTNEKLF

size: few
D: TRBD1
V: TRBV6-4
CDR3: ASSQLGGTGMETQY

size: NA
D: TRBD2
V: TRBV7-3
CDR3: ASSPTSGGANTQY

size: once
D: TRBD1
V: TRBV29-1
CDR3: SAQQGNYGYT

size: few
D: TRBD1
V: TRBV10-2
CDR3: ASSEGTGRNQPQH

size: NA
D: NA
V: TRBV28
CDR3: ASSWQDEQY

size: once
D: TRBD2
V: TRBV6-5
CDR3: ASSSQREAYNEQF

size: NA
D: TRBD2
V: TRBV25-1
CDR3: ASSRRGALAGGTDTQY

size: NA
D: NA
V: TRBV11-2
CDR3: ASSPGTYNEQF

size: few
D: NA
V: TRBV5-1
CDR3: ASSLSVTSEQY

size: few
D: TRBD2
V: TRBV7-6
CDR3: ASSLVASGRGGDTQY